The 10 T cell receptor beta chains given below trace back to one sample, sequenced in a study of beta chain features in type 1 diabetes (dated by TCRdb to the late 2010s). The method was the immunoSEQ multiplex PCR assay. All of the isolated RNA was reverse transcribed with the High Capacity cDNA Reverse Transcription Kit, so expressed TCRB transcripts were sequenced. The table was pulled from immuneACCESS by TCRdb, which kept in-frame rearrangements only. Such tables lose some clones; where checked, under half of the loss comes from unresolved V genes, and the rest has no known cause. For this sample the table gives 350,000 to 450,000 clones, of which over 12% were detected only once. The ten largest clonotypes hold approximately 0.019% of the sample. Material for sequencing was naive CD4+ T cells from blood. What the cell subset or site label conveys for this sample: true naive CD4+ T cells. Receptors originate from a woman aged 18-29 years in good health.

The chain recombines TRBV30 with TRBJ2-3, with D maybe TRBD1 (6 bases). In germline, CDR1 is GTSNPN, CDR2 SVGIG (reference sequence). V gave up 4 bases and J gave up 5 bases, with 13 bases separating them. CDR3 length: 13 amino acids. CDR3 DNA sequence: TGTGCCTGGAAATCAGGGGCAGTAGATACGCAGTATTTT. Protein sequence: CAWKSGAVDTQYF.

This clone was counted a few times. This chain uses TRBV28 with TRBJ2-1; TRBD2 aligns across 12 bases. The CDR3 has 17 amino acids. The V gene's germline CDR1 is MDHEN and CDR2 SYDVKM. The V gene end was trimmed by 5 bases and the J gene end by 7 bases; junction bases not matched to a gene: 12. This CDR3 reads CASSPIPSGRARNEQFF. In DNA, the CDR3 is TGTGCCAGCAGTCCGATCCCTAGCGGGAGGGCCCGAAATGAGCAGTTCTTC.

CDR3 protein: CSVEVRYGNYEQYF. The CDR3 DNA reads TGCAGCGTTGAAGTCAGGTATGGAAACTACGAGCAGTACTTC. This chain joins TRBV29-1 and TRBJ2-7, with D uncertain. V lost 1 base and J lost 3, with 13 bases in between. CDR1 is SQVTM, CDR2 ANQGSEA, per germline. This CDR3 has 14 amino acids.

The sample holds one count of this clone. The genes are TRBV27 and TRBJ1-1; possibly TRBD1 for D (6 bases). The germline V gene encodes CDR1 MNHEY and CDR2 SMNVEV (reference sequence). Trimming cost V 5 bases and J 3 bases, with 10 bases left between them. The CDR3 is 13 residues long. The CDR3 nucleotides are TGTGCCAGCAGTATCAGGGGACACACTGAAGCTTTCTTT. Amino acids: CASSIRGHTEAFF.

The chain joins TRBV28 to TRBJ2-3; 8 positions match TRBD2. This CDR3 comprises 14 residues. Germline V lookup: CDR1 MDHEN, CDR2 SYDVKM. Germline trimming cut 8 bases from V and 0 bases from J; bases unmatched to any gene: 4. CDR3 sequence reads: CASRGGTSTDTQYF. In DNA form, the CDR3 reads TGTGCCAGCCGCGGGGGGACTAGCACAGATACGCAGTATTTT. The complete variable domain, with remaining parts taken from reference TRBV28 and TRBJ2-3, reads DVKVTQSSRYLVKRTGEKVFLECVQDMDHENMFWYRQDPGLGLRLIYFSYDVKMKEKGDIPEGYSVSREKKERFSLILESASTNQTSMYLCASRGGTSTDTQYFGPGTRLTVL.

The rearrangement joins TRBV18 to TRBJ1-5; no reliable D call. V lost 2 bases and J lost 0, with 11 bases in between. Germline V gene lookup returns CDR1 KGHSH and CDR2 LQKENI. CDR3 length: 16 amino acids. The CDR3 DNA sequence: TGTGCCAGCTCACCAGGACGGGAGGGTAGCAATCAGCCCCAGCATTTT. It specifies CASSPGREGSNQPQHF.

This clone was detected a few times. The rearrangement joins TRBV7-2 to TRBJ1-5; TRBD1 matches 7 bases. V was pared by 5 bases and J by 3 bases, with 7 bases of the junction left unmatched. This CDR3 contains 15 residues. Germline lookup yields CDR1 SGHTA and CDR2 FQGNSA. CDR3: CASSAWDSYNQPQHF. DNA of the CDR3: TGTGCCAGCAGCGCTTGGGACAGCTACAATCAGCCCCAGCATTTT.

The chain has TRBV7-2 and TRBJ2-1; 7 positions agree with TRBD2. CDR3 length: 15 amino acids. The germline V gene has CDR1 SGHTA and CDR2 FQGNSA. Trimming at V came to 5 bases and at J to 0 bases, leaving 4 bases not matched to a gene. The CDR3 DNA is TGTGCCAGCAGCCTTACTAGCGCCTCCTACAATGAGCAGTTCTTC. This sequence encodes CASSLTSASYNEQFF.

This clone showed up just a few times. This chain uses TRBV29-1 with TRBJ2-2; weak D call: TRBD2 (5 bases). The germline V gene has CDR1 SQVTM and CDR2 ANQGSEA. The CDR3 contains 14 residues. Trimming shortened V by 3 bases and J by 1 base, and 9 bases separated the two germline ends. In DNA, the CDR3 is TGCAGCGTTGAGGGGAGAAAGAACACCGGGGAGCTGTTTTTT. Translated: CSVEGRKNTGELFF.

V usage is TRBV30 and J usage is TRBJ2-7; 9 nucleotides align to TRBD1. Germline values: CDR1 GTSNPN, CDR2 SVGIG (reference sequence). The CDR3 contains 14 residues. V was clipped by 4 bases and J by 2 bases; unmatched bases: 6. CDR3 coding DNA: TGTGCCTGGATCCGGGACAGGGCCGCCTACGAGCAGTACTTC. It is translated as CAWIRDRAAYEQYF.